The next 19 T cell receptor beta chains were all read from a single sample in a study of blood T cells in healthy people across ages. A J-beta primer mix and a sample-barcoded 5' primer were used in a second PCR of roughly 6 to 12 cycles. MiXCR was run by TCRdb on the 5' RACE reads, yielding one entry per CDR3 protein. The sample has about 650,000 distinct CDR3 sequences; roughly 32% are singletons. The sequencing sample was made of blood. The receptors come from an elderly woman in good health.

V and J are TRBV7-2 and TRBJ2-7; 7 nucleotides align to TRBD2. Germline-derived CDR1 and CDR2 are SGHTA and FQGNSA. This CDR3 has 18 residues. V shed 5 bases, J shed 1 base, and the junction held 17 bases outside the gene matches. CDR3 region: CASSPAVGAGDISYEQYF. Written as DNA, the CDR3 is TGTGCCAGCAGCCCCGCAGTAGGGGCGGGAGATATATCCTACGAGCAGTACTTC.

The chain uses TRBV6-1 and TRBJ1-1; 9 bases line up with TRBD1. This CDR3 is 18 amino acids long. CDR1 and CDR2 from the germline V gene are MNHNS and SASEGT. The V gene end was trimmed by 6 bases and the J gene end by 4 bases; junction bases not matched to a gene: 18. The CDR3 spells CASSNNRGHLPYGTEAFF. The CDR3 DNA reads TGTGCCAGCAGCAATAACAGGGGGCATCTCCCCTACGGCACTGAAGCTTTCTTT.

This clonotype was seen repeatedly, ten times or more. The rearrangement joins TRBV7-9 to TRBJ2-5; D call uncertain. Germline CDR1 and CDR2: SEHNR and FQNEAQ (reference sequence). This CDR3 spans 15 amino acids. V lost 1 base to trimming and J lost 0 bases, with 9 bases between them. The CDR3 loop reads CASSLGVGNQETQYF. The DNA for the CDR3 is TGTGCCAGCAGCTTAGGTGTGGGAAACCAAGAGACCCAGTACTTC.

This clonotype was seen ten or more times. This chain links TRBV7-2 with TRBJ2-1; 11 nucleotides align to TRBD2. Per germline, CDR1 SGHTA and CDR2 FQGNSA. This CDR3 comprises 15 residues. The V and J ends lost 4 bases and 10 bases, in that order; junction bases with no gene match: 9. The CDR3 coding sequence is TGTGCCAGCAGCTCGACTAGCGGGGCGGGACGAGAGCAGTTCTTC. Residues: CASSSTSGAGREQFF. Full variable domain (missing parts from reference TRBV7-2 and TRBJ2-1): GAGVSQSPSNKVTEKGKDVELRCDPISGHTALYWYRQSLGQGLEFLIYFQGNSAPDKSGLPSDRFSAERTGGSVSTLTIQRTQQEDSAVYLCASSSTSGAGREQFFGPGTRLTVL.

This clonotype was counted a single time. This rearrangement joins TRBV28 to TRBJ2-7, with 12 bases matching TRBD2. Germline CDR1 is MDHEN and CDR2 is SYDVKM. This CDR3 contains 16 residues. The V gene end was trimmed by 2 bases and the J gene end by 1 base; junction bases not matched to a gene: 3. The CDR3 is CASSLTLAGGSYEQYF. The CDR3 region has the DNA TGTGCCAGCAGTTTAACCCTAGCGGGGGGGTCCTACGAGCAGTACTTC.

This sequence joins TRBV12-3 or TRBV12-4 and TRBJ1-1, with TRBD1 as a possible D gene (5 bases). V was pared by 5 bases and J by 3 bases, with 10 bases between. The CDR3 loop spans 13 amino acids. In nucleotides, the CDR3 is TGTGCCAGCAGTCCCCGACAGTACACTGAAGCTTTCTTT. Translated: CASSPRQYTEAFF.

Points on this clonotype: Just one base apart from a much larger clone, this may be a read error. The chain uses TRBV7-2 and TRBJ1-1; D is perhaps TRBD1 (6 bases). Germline V gene data show CDR1 as SGHTA and CDR2 as FQGNSA. V shed 5 bases and J shed 11 bases, with 18 bases lying between them. The CDR3 consists of 13 residues. The CDR3 here is CASSPEQGGMAFF. In nucleotides, the CDR3 is TGTGCCAGCAGCCCAGAACAGGGCGGTATGGCTTTCTTT.

This clonotype was seen more than once but under ten times. This CDR3 reads CASSYGAREPQHF. The CDR3 nucleotides are TGTGCCAGCAGTTATGGGGCTAGAGAGCCCCAGCATTTT. The chain couples TRBV6-2 or TRBV6-3 to TRBJ1-5; possible D gene TRBD1, 5 bases. From germline, CDR1 is MNHEY and CDR2 SVGEGT. CDR3 length: 13 amino acids. Trimming removed 3 bases at V and 8 bases at J, with 11 bases between.

This clonotype has only one observation. V and J are TRBV7-2 and TRBJ2-1; 7 bases line up with TRBD2. V shed 3 bases, J shed 4 bases, and the junction held 6 bases outside the gene matches. Germline-derived CDR1 and CDR2 are SGHTA and FQGNSA. The CDR3 sequence is 15 residues long. Here the CDR3 DNA reads TGTGCCAGCAGCTTCCCGGGGGGAAAGTACAATGAGCAGTTCTTC. Its protein is CASSFPGGKYNEQFF.

A word on this clonotype: Just one base apart from a much larger clone, this may be a read error. The chain links TRBV5-1 to TRBJ2-7, with a weak D call TRBD1 (6 bases). Germline V gives CDR1 SGHRS, CDR2 YFSETQ. V dropped 0 bases and J dropped 5 bases, with 12 bases sitting between them. CDR3 length: 14 residues. This CDR3 reads CASSLVQGCNEQYF. The CDR3 bases are TGCGCCAGCAGCTTGGTACAGGGTTGCAACGAGCAGTACTTC.

This clonotype was counted ten times or more. The rearrangement uses TRBV4-3 and TRBJ2-3; 9 positions match TRBD2. CDR1 and CDR2 (germline): LGHNA, YSLEER. V lost 1 base and J lost 0; bases outside the gene matches: 8. The CDR3 spans 18 residues. CDR3 protein: CASSQVSAGGPSTDTQYF. The CDR3 bases are TGCGCCAGCAGCCAAGTTTCAGCGGGGGGCCCCAGCACAGATACGCAGTATTTT.

This clonotype occurred a few times. The chain combines TRBV6-2 or TRBV6-3 with TRBJ1-1; D gene uncertain. This CDR3 comprises 13 residues. Per the germline V gene, CDR1 is MNHEY and CDR2 is SVGEGT. With 6 bases removed from V and 2 bases from J, the gap between germline ends came to 10 bases. This CDR3 is CASRTDGNTEAFF. For the CDR3, the DNA is TGTGCCAGCAGGACGGATGGAAACACTGAAGCTTTCTTT.

Notes on this clonotype: A read error may be the cause here, since a much bigger clone is one base away. The chain carries TRBV5-6 and TRBJ2-5; D gene unclear. From germline, CDR1 is SGHDT and CDR2 YYEEEE. There are 16 residues in the CDR3. This CDR3 is CASSLSGVEYQETRYF. CDR3 in DNA: TGTGCCAGCAGCTTGTCGGGCGTAGAGTACCAAGAGACCCGGTACTTC.

The chain combines TRBV10-3 with TRBJ1-6; 9 nucleotides agree with TRBD1. V trimming: 8 bases; J trimming: 7 bases; junction bases outside the gene matches: 3. Germline V gene lookup returns CDR1 ENHRY and CDR2 SYGVKD. This CDR3 region has 13 residues. The DNA of the CDR3 is TGTGCCATCGGGACAGGGACAAATTCACCCCTCCACTTT. It translates to CAIGTGTNSPLHF.

This clonotype was seen ten or more times. This chain uses TRBV12-3 or TRBV12-4 with TRBJ1-2; weak D call: TRBD1 (6 bases). This CDR3 is built from 13 residues. Trimming shortened V by 1 base and J by 12 bases, and 15 bases separated the two germline ends. The CDR3 region is CASSLGRYRGNTF. The CDR3 DNA reads TGTGCCAGCAGTTTAGGGAGGTATAGGGGGAACACCTTC.

The sample holds a few counts of this clonotype. This may stem from a read error, because a much larger clone lies one nucleotide away. The gene calls are TRBV9 and TRBJ2-5, with no clear D. V was clipped by 0 bases and J by 11 bases, with 14 bases between them. The germline CDR1 and CDR2 sequences are SGDLS and YYNGEE. CDR3 length: 13 amino acids. The CDR3 is CASSVGLYNEQYF. The DNA of the CDR3 is TGTGCCAGCAGCGTAGGACTCTACAATGAGCAGTACTTC. Using reference TRBV9 and TRBJ2-5 for the parts outside the CDR3, the full variable domain is DSGVTQTPKHLITATGQRVTLRCSPRSGDLSVYWYQQSLDQGLQFLIQYYNGEERAKGNILERFSAQQFPDLHSELNLSSLELGDSALYFCASSVGLYNEQYFGPGTRLLVL.

For this clonotype: A much larger clone sits a single nucleotide away, making a read error possible. The rearrangement joins TRBV4-2 to TRBJ1-4; the D is unclear. Germline CDR1 is LGHNA and CDR2 is YNFKEQ. There are 13 residues in the CDR3. The CDR3 is CACSQDLGEKLFF. The CDR3 nucleotides are TGTGCCTGCAGCCAAGATCTTGGTGAAAAACTGTTTTTT.

This clonotype was detected once. The V and J genes are TRBV9 and TRBJ2-7; the D gene is possibly TRBD1 (6 bases). Germline lookup yields CDR1 SGDLS and CDR2 YYNGEE. V was clipped by 1 base and J by 0 bases, with 14 bases between them. CDR3 length: 16 amino acids. The CDR3 region has the DNA TGTGCCAGCAGCGTAAGGACAGACCCTTCCTCCTACGAGCAGTACTTC. Its protein product is CASSVRTDPSSYEQYF.

The chain carries TRBV3-1 and TRBJ2-1; a weak D match, TRBD2 (5 bases). The CDR3 is 14 amino acids. The V end was cut by 5 bases, the J end by 5 bases, with 13 bases between. From germline, CDR1 is LGHDT and CDR2 YNNKEL (reference sequence). This chain's CDR3 is CASSEITGNNEQFF. In nucleotides, the CDR3 is TGTGCCAGCAGCGAAATAACGGGGAACAATGAGCAGTTCTTC.